This passage covers 8 T cell receptor beta chains from one sample sequenced in a study of blood T cell repertoires in COVID-19. This table comes from immunoSEQ multiplex PCR, and its TCRdb copy is limited to in-frame clones, with some not included. The sample has roughly 300,000 clones; over 75% are singletons. The source material was PBMCs or T cells enriched from blood (not recorded which). The receptors come from a woman in her twenties or thirties who had recovered from COVID-19.

The V call is TRBV20-1, the J call TRBJ2-7, with 7 bases aligning to TRBD1. The V gene's germline CDR1 is DFQATT and CDR2 SNEGSKA (reference sequence). The CDR3 length is 15 residues. V lost 3 bases to trimming and J lost 0 bases; unmatched junction nucleotides: 8. CDR3 in amino acids: CSASGATGSSYEQYF. CDR3 nucleotides: TGCAGTGCTAGTGGGGCGACAGGGAGCTCCTACGAGCAGTACTTC.

The rearrangement uses TRBV20-1 and TRBJ2-5; a weak D match, TRBD2 (5 bases). The CDR3 contains 14 residues. Trimming pared 3 bases from V and 5 bases from J, leaving 16 bases between. CDR1 and CDR2 (germline): DFQATT, SNEGSKA (reference sequence). CDR3 nucleotides: TGCAGTGCTAGTACACTAGAAGTTTTGGAGACCCAGTACTTC. Translating gives CSASTLEVLETQYF.

The sample holds one count of this clone. The rearrangement links TRBV27 to TRBJ2-4; 9 positions agree with TRBD2. There are 15 residues in the CDR3. Germline trimming cut 5 bases from V and 2 bases from J; bases unmatched to any gene: 4. Germline V lookup: CDR1 MNHEY, CDR2 SMNVEV (reference sequence). As DNA, the CDR3 is TGTGCCAGCAGTGTAGCGGGAGTTACCAAAAACATTCAGTACTTC. It translates to CASSVAGVTKNIQYF.

The chain is built from TRBV10-2 and TRBJ2-5; 8 positions match TRBD1. This CDR3 spans 16 amino acids. Germline assignment: CDR1 WSHSY and CDR2 SAAADI. J was trimmed by 0 bases and V by 6 bases; bases with no gene match: 9. CDR3 nucleotides: TGCGCCAGCAGCGACAGGGGAGAGTCGTACCAAGAGACCCAGTACTTC. As protein: CASSDRGESYQETQYF.

The rearrangement uses TRBV28 and TRBJ2-1; D gene ambiguous. From germline, CDR1 is MDHEN and CDR2 SYDVKM. V dropped 8 bases and J dropped 4 bases, with 9 bases sitting between them. The length of the CDR3 is 12 residues. The CDR3 is CASSKLYNEQFF. The CDR3 coding sequence is TGTGCCAGCTCAAAACTTTACAATGAGCAGTTCTTC.

The rearrangement uses TRBV5-6 and TRBJ1-2; TRBD1 might be the D (6 bases). The CDR3 is 15 residues long. From germline, CDR1 is SGHDT and CDR2 YYEEEE. Between the trimmed V and J ends, which lost 3 bases and 4 bases, there was a span of 16 bases. CDR3 nucleotides: TGTGCCAGCAGCTCCCCCGCAGGGGTAACCTATGGCTACACCTTC. Translation gives CASSSPAGVTYGYTF.

The chain links TRBV4-2 to TRBJ2-1; TRBD2 aligns across 8 bases. V was pared by 4 bases and J by 11 bases, with 22 bases of the junction left unmatched. Per germline, CDR1 LGHNA and CDR2 YNFKEQ. The CDR3 contains 18 residues. Here the CDR3 reads CASSLLITIDGGAQKQFF. The CDR3 DNA reads as TGTGCCAGCAGCCTACTCATAACTATTGACGGGGGGGCACAAAAGCAGTTCTTC.

V is TRBV19 and J is TRBJ2-3, with 9 bases lining up with TRBD2. The CDR3 has 15 residues. After removal of 9 bases from V and 5 bases from J, the junction contained 12 bases not matched to a gene. Germline V gene lookup returns CDR1 LNHDA and CDR2 SQIVND (reference sequence). The CDR3 reads CASGGAGGPRDTQYF. In nucleotides, the CDR3 is TGTGCCAGCGGTGGGGCGGGAGGGCCACGAGATACGCAGTATTTT.